This entry lists 26 T cell receptor beta chains sequenced from one sample in a study of T cell changes during pregnancy in multiple sclerosis. Profiled with immunoSEQ multiplex PCR; TCRdb holds only in-frame clones, not every one. The top ten hold about 7% of the sample, which has about 64,000 clones, less than 95% seen once. The material was peripheral blood, obtained in the third trimester of pregnancy. The receptors come from a female donor in good health, enrolled as a control in a pregnancy study.

The chain is built from TRBV18 and TRBJ1-1, with D uncertain. Per the germline V gene, CDR1 is KGHSH and CDR2 is LQKENI. This CDR3 is 15 amino acids long. Trimming cost V 6 bases and J 0 bases, with 14 bases left between them. CDR3 sequence reads: CASSPRVTVNTEAFF. The CDR3 DNA reads as TGTGCCAGCTCCCCCCGGGTTACCGTGAACACTGAAGCTTTCTTT.

This sequence joins TRBV30 and TRBJ2-5, with D tentatively TRBD1 (6 bases). Trimming stripped 5 bases from V and 4 bases from J, with 20 bases between. The germline V gene has CDR1 GTSNPN and CDR2 SVGIG (reference sequence). This CDR3 is built from 15 residues. CDR3 coding DNA: TGTGCCTGGGGGAAACAGGGCGTGTTGGGAGAGACCCAGTACTTC. It specifies CAWGKQGVLGETQYF.

The chain uses TRBV5-1 and TRBJ1-6, with a tentative D call TRBD1 (6 bases). The V end lost 7 bases, the J end lost 1 base, and 15 bases lay between the germline ends. Looked up from germline, CDR1 is SGHRS and CDR2 is YFSETQ. This CDR3 has 16 amino acids. The CDR3, as DNA: TGCGCCAGCTCCCCTAGGGGGACATCCTATAATTCACCCCTCCACTTT. This translates into CASSPRGTSYNSPLHF.

The CDR3 region is CASSKTKTGDNEQFF. As DNA, the CDR3 is TGTGCCAGCAGTAAAACTAAGACAGGAGACAATGAGCAGTTCTTC. This rearrangement joins TRBV6-6 to TRBJ2-1; a possible D gene is TRBD1 (6 bases). The ends were cut back, 5 bases at V and 5 bases at J, with 16 bases in the middle. The CDR3 contains 15 residues. CDR1 and CDR2 (germline): MNHNY, SVGAGI (reference sequence).

As DNA, the CDR3 is TGCGCCAGCAGCTTGGCGGTGGGCAGCAACTATGGCTACACCTTC. Translated: CASSLAVGSNYGYTF. The rearrangement links TRBV5-1 to TRBJ1-2, with no clear D. Germline values: CDR1 SGHRS, CDR2 YFSETQ. The CDR3 extends over 15 amino acids. Between the trimmed V and J ends, which lost 0 bases and 2 bases, there was a span of 11 bases.

V and J are TRBV18 and TRBJ1-2, with 8 bases lining up with TRBD1. V was clipped by 2 bases and J by 8 bases; unmatched bases: 7. There are 14 residues in the CDR3. Germline values: CDR1 KGHSH, CDR2 LQKENI. CDR3 protein: CASSPTTGDKGYTF. CDR3 nucleotide sequence: TGTGCCAGCTCACCAACGACAGGGGATAAGGGCTACACCTTC.

The rearrangement links TRBV14 to TRBJ1-2; 7 bases align to TRBD1. The CDR3 has 13 residues. V gave up 0 bases and J gave up 7 bases; unmatched junction bases: 2. From germline, CDR1 is SGHDN and CDR2 FVKESK. This CDR3 reads CASSQEDRVGYTF. The CDR3, as DNA: TGTGCCAGCAGCCAAGAAGACAGGGTTGGCTACACCTTC. Drawing the rest from reference TRBV14 and TRBJ1-2, the complete variable domain is EAGVTQFPSHSVIEKGQTVTLRCDPISGHDNLYWYRRVMGKEIKFLLHFVKESKQDESGMPNNRFLAERTGGTYSTLKVQPAELEDSGVYFCASSQEDRVGYTFGSGTRLTVV.

The V call is TRBV30, the J call TRBJ1-1; D might be TRBD1 (6 bases). The CDR3 has 14 residues. CDR1 is GTSNPN and CDR2 is SVGIG in the germline V gene (reference sequence). Trimming removed 8 bases from V and 0 bases from J, with 16 bases in between. CDR3 region: CAGRGVGLNTEAFF. CDR3 DNA sequence: TGTGCCGGCAGGGGAGTGGGGTTGAACACTGAAGCTTTCTTT.

J is TRBJ1-1 and V is TRBV29-1, with D unclear. This CDR3 is 13 amino acids long. CDR1 and CDR2 from the germline V gene are SQVTM and ANQGSEA. V was shortened by 7 bases and J by 1 base, with 13 bases between the two germline ends. CDR3: CSAYSSTNTEAFF. The CDR3 DNA reads TGCAGCGCCTATTCATCCACGAACACTGAAGCTTTCTTT. The complete variable domain, with remaining parts taken from reference TRBV29-1 and TRBJ1-1, reads SAVISQKPSRDICQRGTSLTIQCQVDSQVTMMFWYRQQPGQSLTLIATANQGSEATYESGFVIDKFPISRPNLTFSTLTVSNMSPEDSSIYLCSAYSSTNTEAFFGQGTRLTVV.

This clone showed up just once. This chain joins TRBV6-5 and TRBJ2-2; 10 positions match TRBD1. The CDR3 sequence is 16 residues long. With 2 bases clipped from V and 6 bases from J, the junction kept 6 bases outside the gene matches. Germline lookup yields CDR1 MNHEY and CDR2 SVGAGI. CDR3 residues: CASSYLGTGVSGELFF. The CDR3 DNA follows: TGTGCCAGCAGTTACCTAGGGACAGGGGTTTCCGGGGAGCTGTTTTTT.

V usage is TRBV6-5 and J usage is TRBJ1-4; the match to TRBD1 covers 7 bases. J was trimmed by 8 bases and V by 2 bases; bases with no gene match: 5. CDR1 and CDR2 from the germline V gene are MNHEY and SVGAGI. The CDR3 has 14 residues. The CDR3 protein is CASSYRGRSEKLFF. The CDR3 DNA sequence: TGTGCCAGCAGTTACAGGGGGCGCAGCGAAAAACTGTTTTTT.

This clone showed up just once. This rearrangement joins TRBV19 to TRBJ1-2; 7 positions agree with TRBD1. This CDR3 region has 16 residues. From germline, CDR1 is LNHDA and CDR2 SQIVND (reference sequence). V trimming: 4 bases; J trimming: 0 bases; junction bases outside the gene matches: 8. DNA for the CDR3: TGTGCCAGTAGTACCACAGGGGTTAGAGCTAACTATGGCTACACCTTC. Amino acid sequence: CASSTTGVRANYGYTF.

The chain uses TRBV11-2 and TRBJ2-1; 9 nucleotides agree with TRBD2. The CDR3 is 15 residues long. Losses at the gene ends were 1 base for V and 7 bases for J; bases not matched to a gene: 5. Germline V gene sequence: CDR1 SGHAT, CDR2 FQNNGV. The CDR3 is CASSLGSSGKNEQFF. CDR3 bases: TGTGCCAGCAGCTTAGGGTCTAGCGGGAAGAATGAGCAGTTCTTC.

DNA for the CDR3: TGTGCCAGCAGCGTCCAGACTAGTCTTTCCTACGAGCAGTACTTC. Its protein is CASSVQTSLSYEQYF. V gene TRBV7-2 combines with J gene TRBJ2-7; a weak D match, TRBD2 (6 bases). CDR1 and CDR2 from the germline V gene are SGHTA and FQGNSA. The CDR3 spans 15 residues. The germline V and J ends were trimmed by 5 bases and 1 base, with 15 bases remaining between them.

This sequence joins TRBV15 and TRBJ2-7, with unresolved D. V dropped 0 bases and J dropped 0 bases, with 12 bases sitting between them. The germline gives CDR1 LNHNV, CDR2 YYDKDF (reference sequence). This CDR3 is built from 16 residues. DNA of the CDR3: TGTGCCACCAGCAGAGATCTTGGGCGAGTCTCCTACGAGCAGTACTTC. Its protein product is CATSRDLGRVSYEQYF. Full variable domain (remainder filled in from reference TRBV15 and TRBJ2-7): DAMVIQNPRYQVTQFGKPVTLSCSQTLNHNVMYWYQQKSSQAPKLLFHYYDKDFNNEADTPDNFQSRRPNTSFCFLDIRSPGLGDTAMYLCATSRDLGRVSYEQYFGPGTRLTVT.

The gene calls are TRBV10-3 and TRBJ1-2; a weak D match, TRBD1 (6 bases). CDR1 is ENHRY, CDR2 SYGVKD, per germline. The CDR3 totals 14 residues. Trimming took 4 bases from V and 4 from J, leaving 13 bases between them. The CDR3 DNA reads TGTGCCATCAGTGCCCCAACAGGGAGCTATGGCTACACCTTC. Its translation: CAISAPTGSYGYTF.

This clone was detected only a few times. V usage is TRBV7-2 and J usage is TRBJ2-7; a possible D gene is TRBD2 (5 bases). The CDR3 length is 16 residues. V lost 5 bases, J lost 0 bases, and 17 bases lay in between. Germline V gives CDR1 SGHTA, CDR2 FQGNSA. CDR3 in amino acids: CASSPRVGLNSYEQYF. CDR3 nucleotides: TGTGCCAGCAGCCCGCGGGTGGGGTTAAACTCCTACGAGCAGTACTTC.

The CDR3 is CASRGGITYNEQFF. DNA of the CDR3: TGTGCCAGCAGAGGCGGAATTACCTACAATGAGCAGTTCTTC. The J gene is TRBJ2-1, the V gene TRBV27; D remains unclear. Germline V gene data show CDR1 as MNHEY and CDR2 as SMNVEV (reference sequence). The length of the CDR3 is 14 residues. The V and J ends lost 6 bases and 2 bases respectively, with 11 bases between them.

The chain is built from TRBV30 and TRBJ1-4; 7 positions match TRBD1. The CDR3 spans 15 residues. Germline CDR1 and CDR2: GTSNPN and SVGIG (reference sequence). Trimming took 4 bases from V and 0 from J; bases not matched to a gene: 5. CDR3 sequence reads: CAWNRGTATNEKLFF. DNA for the CDR3: TGTGCCTGGAATCGGGGGACAGCAACTAATGAAAAACTGTTTTTT.

The chain couples TRBV7-6 to TRBJ2-7; 13 nucleotides line up with TRBD2. The J segment lost 3 bases and the V segment lost 1 base, leaving 3 bases of the junction unmatched. This CDR3 spans 16 amino acids. Germline V lookup: CDR1 SGHVS, CDR2 FNYEAQ. The CDR3: CASSLGTSGGIYEQYF. CDR3 DNA sequence: TGTGCCAGCAGCTTAGGGACTAGCGGGGGTATCTACGAGCAGTACTTC.

The CDR3 loop is CASSDARGGSYEQYF. The DNA of the CDR3 is TGTGCCAGCAGCGACGCCCGGGGGGGCTCCTACGAGCAGTACTTC. The chain is built from TRBV6-5 and TRBJ2-5, with 8 bases matching TRBD2. The J call may be in error: the DNA end matches TRBJ2-7 better. The germline gives CDR1 MNHEY, CDR2 SVGAGI. The CDR3 consists of 15 residues.

A remark on this clone: The junction departs from germline at one end; a sequencing error may be responsible. The rearrangement uses TRBV18 and TRBJ2-3; 10 bases are a match to TRBD2. The CDR3 has 17 amino acids. The V gene's germline CDR1 is KGHSH and CDR2 LQKENI. The CDR3 spells CTSSPGSGGALSDTQYF. The CDR3 coding sequence is TGTACCAGCTCACCAGGAAGCGGGGGGGCTTTGTCAGATACGCAGTATTTT. Full variable domain (rest looked up from reference TRBV18 and TRBJ2-3): NAGVMQNPRHLVRRRGQEARLRCSPMKGHSHVYWYRQLPEEGLKFMVYLQKENIIDESGMPKERFSAEFPKEGPSILRIQQVVRGDSAAYFCTSSPGSGGALSDTQYFGPGTRLTVL.

This chain uses TRBV6-5 with TRBJ1-2; D unclear. The CDR3 is made up of 16 amino acids. Trimming removed 0 bases at V and 2 bases at J, with 13 bases between. Looked up from germline, CDR1 is MNHEY and CDR2 is SVGAGI. CDR3 loop: CASSYSVLGGNYGYTF. In nucleotides, the CDR3 is TGTGCCAGCAGTTACTCGGTGCTGGGAGGAAACTATGGCTACACCTTC.

The genes are TRBV5-1 and TRBJ1-4; the match to TRBD1 covers 7 bases. CDR1 and CDR2 (germline): SGHRS, YFSETQ. Trimming at V came to 4 bases and at J to 0 bases, leaving 6 bases not matched to a gene. CDR3 length equals 16 residues. The CDR3 DNA follows: TGCGCCAGCAGCGCACATACAGGGGCAACTAATGAAAAACTGTTTTTT. It codes for CASSAHTGATNEKLFF.

The chain has TRBV10-3 and TRBJ1-2; TRBD1 agrees at 7 bases. The V segment lost 8 bases and the J segment 1 base; nucleotides outside the gene matches: 4. This CDR3 has 13 residues. The germline gives CDR1 ENHRY, CDR2 SYGVKD. The CDR3 bases are TGTGCCATCTGGCAGGGGGGTAACTATGGCTACACCTTC. This codes for CAIWQGGNYGYTF.

In this sample, this clone turned up once. The V and J genes are TRBV28 and TRBJ1-2; 9 positions agree with TRBD1. The CDR3 runs to 16 residues. The germline V gene encodes CDR1 MDHEN and CDR2 SYDVKM. V shed 2 bases, J shed 4 bases, and the junction held 8 bases outside the gene matches. This chain's CDR3 is CASSLRGMDRGYGYTF. CDR3 coding DNA: TGTGCCAGCAGTTTACGTGGGATGGACAGGGGCTATGGCTACACCTTC.